The clone carrying this T cell receptor (beta chain) has only a few counts. TCRdb analysed the 5' RACE reads with MiXCR anew, one entry per CDR3 protein. The sample lists 74,000 or so distinct CDR3 sequences, roughly 9.9% occurring once. The data originate from a study of neurological immune-mediated disorders. Trimming removed 0 bases from V and 5 bases from J, with 8 bases in between. The CDR3 totals 13 residues. CDR1 and CDR2 from the germline V gene are SGHRS and YFSETQ. The specimen was PBMCs. V and J are TRBV5-1 and TRBJ2-5, with D possibly TRBD2 on 5 matching bases. The TCR comes from a man aged 45 to 65 in good health. CDR3 residues: CASSLATSETQYF. DNA for the CDR3: TGCGCCAGCAGCTTGGCCACTAGTGAGACCCAGTACTTC.